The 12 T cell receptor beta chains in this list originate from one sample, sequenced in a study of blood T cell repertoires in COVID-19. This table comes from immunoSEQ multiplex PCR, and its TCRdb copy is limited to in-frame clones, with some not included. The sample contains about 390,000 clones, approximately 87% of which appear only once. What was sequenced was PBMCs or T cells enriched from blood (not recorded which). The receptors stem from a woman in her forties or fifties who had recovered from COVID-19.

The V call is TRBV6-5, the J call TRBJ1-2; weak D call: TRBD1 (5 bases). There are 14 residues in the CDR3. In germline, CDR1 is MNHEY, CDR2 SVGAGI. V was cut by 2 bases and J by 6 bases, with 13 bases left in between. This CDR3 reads CASSYSPGSHGYTF. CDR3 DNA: TGTGCCAGCAGTTACAGTCCAGGGTCGCATGGCTACACCTTC.

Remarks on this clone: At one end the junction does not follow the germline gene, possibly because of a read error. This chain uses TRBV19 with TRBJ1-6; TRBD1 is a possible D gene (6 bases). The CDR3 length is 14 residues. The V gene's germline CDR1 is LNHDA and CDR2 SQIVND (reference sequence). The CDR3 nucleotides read TGTGCCAGTACTATACAGGGTACGGGCTCACCCCTCCACTTT. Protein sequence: CASTIQGTGSPLHF.

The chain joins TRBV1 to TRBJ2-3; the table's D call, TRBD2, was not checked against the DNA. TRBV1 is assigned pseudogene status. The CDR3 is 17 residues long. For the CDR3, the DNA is TGCACCAGCAGCCAAGAGGCGGTCTACTGGGTGCCAGATACGCAGTATTTT. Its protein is CTSSQEAVYWVPDTQYF.

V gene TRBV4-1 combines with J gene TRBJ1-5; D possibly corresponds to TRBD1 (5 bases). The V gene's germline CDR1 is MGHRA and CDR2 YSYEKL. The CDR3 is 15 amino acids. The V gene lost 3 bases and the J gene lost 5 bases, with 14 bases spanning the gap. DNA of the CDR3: TGCGCCAGCAGCCAGGCCCTCGTGGGGCATCAGCCCCAGCATTTT. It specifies CASSQALVGHQPQHF.

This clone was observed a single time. CDR3 nucleotides: TGTGCCAGCCACAGACTAGGATTCGACAATGAGCAGTTCTTC. Protein sequence: CASHRLGFDNEQFF. The chain has TRBV7-9 and TRBJ2-1; D is perhaps TRBD2 (6 bases). This CDR3 contains 14 residues. V was shortened by 8 bases and J by 5 bases, with 16 bases between the two germline ends. Germline V lookup: CDR1 SEHNR, CDR2 FQNEAQ (reference sequence).

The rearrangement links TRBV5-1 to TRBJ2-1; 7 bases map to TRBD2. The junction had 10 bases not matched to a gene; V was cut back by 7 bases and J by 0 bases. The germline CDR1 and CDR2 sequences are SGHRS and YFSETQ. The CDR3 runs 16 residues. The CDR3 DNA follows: TGCGCCAGCGCAGACGGGGGGTCCAGCTCCTACAATGAGCAGTTCTTC. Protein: CASADGGSSSYNEQFF. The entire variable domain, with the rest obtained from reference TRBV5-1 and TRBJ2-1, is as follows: KAGVTQTPRYLIKTRGQQVTLSCSPISGHRSVSWYQQTPGQGLQFLFEYFSETQRNKGNFPGRFSGRQFSNSRSEMNVSTLELGDSALYLCASADGGSSSYNEQFFGPGTRLTVL.

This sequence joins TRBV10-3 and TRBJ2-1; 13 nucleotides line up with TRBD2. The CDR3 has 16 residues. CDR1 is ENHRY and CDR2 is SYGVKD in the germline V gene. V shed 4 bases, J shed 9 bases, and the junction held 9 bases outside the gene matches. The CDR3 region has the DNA TGTGCCATCAGTGGCGGGACTAGCGGGGCAAGATCTGAGCAGTTCTTC. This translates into CAISGGTSGARSEQFF.

The DNA of the CDR3 is TGCGCCAGCAGCTTGACTAGCGGGGCAGATACGCAGTATTTT. Its translation is CASSLTSGADTQYF. The chain links TRBV5-1 to TRBJ2-3; 10 bases agree with TRBD2. Germline values: CDR1 SGHRS, CDR2 YFSETQ. This CDR3 contains 14 residues. The junction had 0 bases not matched to a gene; V was cut back by 1 base and J by 4 bases.

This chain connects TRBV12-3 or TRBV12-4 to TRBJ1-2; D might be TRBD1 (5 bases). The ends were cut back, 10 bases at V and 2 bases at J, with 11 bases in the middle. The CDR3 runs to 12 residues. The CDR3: CATSDKNYGYTF. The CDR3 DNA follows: TGTGCCACCTCGGACAAGAACTATGGCTACACCTTC.

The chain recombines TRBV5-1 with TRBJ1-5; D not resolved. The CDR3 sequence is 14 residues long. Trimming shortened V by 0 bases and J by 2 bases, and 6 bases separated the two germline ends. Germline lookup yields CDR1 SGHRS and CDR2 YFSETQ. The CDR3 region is CASSLGEGNQPQHF. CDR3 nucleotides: TGCGCCAGCAGCTTGGGGGAGGGCAATCAGCCCCAGCATTTT.

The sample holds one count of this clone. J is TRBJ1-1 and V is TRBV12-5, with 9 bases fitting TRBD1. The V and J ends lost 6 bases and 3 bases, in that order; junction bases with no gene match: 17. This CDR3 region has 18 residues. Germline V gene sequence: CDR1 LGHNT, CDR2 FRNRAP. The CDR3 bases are TGTGCTAGTGGAACAGGACAGGGGATAGGAAGAGGGGACACTGAAGCTTTCTTT. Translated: CASGTGQGIGRGDTEAFF.

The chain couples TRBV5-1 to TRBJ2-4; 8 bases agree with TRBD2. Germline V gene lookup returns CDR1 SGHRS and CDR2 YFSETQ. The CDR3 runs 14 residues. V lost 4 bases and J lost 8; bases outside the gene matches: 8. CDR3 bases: TGCGCCAGCAGCGGAACCGGGACTAGGGACATTCAGTACTTC. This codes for CASSGTGTRDIQYF.